This T cell receptor (beta chain) emerged from a study of CD8 T cells in Susac syndrome. An amount of RNA that ranged from roughly 0.45 to 1 ug was reverse transcribed with random hexamers. The method of amplification for TCR beta CDR3 was immunoSEQ multiplex PCR, covering 54 Vbeta and 13 Jbeta. TCRdb itself ran the immunoSEQ multiplex PCR reads through MiXCR, one entry per CDR3 protein. The repertoire holds about 160,000 distinct CDR3 sequences, with 93% as singletons. Sequencing of TCR beta was undertaken in CD8+ and CD4+ T cells derived from blood. There are 16 residues in the CDR3. Unmatched junction bases numbered 3, after V lost 0 bases and J lost 1 base. The V gene's germline CDR1 is LNHNV and CDR2 YYDKDF (reference sequence).

This sequence originates from a human donor in good health. This chain joins TRBV15 and TRBJ1-5; TRBD1 agrees at 7 bases. The sample consisted of CD4+ T cells from PBMCs. DNA for the CDR3: TGTGCCACCAGCAGAGATCGCAGGGGGAGCAATCAGCCCCAGCATTTT. This encodes CATSRDRRGSNQPQHF.